Below are 4 T cell receptor beta chains sequenced from a single sample in a study of spatial heterogeneity in lung cancer. TCRdb reanalysed the 5' RACE reads using MiXCR and keeps one entry per CDR3 protein. In the table there are 5,500 to 9,000 distinct CDR3 sequences, about an eighth of which are singletons. Time point: sample taken at primary tumor resection. What these receptors recognize is not known. Study outcomes and limitations: Within tumors, counts of expanded alpha and beta TCRs tracked tumor mutation counts.

Sequencing used lung tumor tissue, obtained at surgery. The receptors were sampled from a male donor with early-stage non-small cell lung cancer.

The chain carries TRBV10-3 and TRBJ2-5; possibly TRBD1 for D (5 bases). The V end lost 3 bases, the J end lost 3 bases, and 11 bases lay between the germline ends. The V gene's germline CDR1 is ENHRY and CDR2 SYGVKD. The CDR3 spans 14 residues. Written as DNA, the CDR3 is TGTGCCATCAGTGAAAACACGGACAAAGAGACCCAGTACTTC. Its translation is CAISENTDKETQYF.

There are a few counts of this clonotype. CDR3 DNA sequence: TGCGCCAGCAGCTTAGGACTACCCTCCTACGAGCAGTACTTC. Translation: CASSLGLPSYEQYF. The rearrangement links TRBV5-1 to TRBJ2-7; the D gene is possibly TRBD2 (6 bases). V was cut by 2 bases and J by 0 bases, with 9 bases left in between. The CDR3 runs 14 residues. Per the germline V gene, CDR1 is SGHRS and CDR2 is YFSETQ.

This rearrangement joins TRBV2 to TRBJ2-5, with TRBD1 matching 7 bases. The V and J ends lost 8 bases and 4 bases, in that order; junction bases with no gene match: 10. The germline gives CDR1 SNHLY, CDR2 FYNNEI. The CDR3 contains 14 residues. The CDR3 reads CASLTTGVAETQYF. The CDR3 region has the DNA TGTGCCAGCCTCACTACAGGGGTAGCAGAGACCCAGTACTTC.

This clonotype was detected many times. The chain employs TRBV18 and TRBJ2-1; TRBD1 might be the D (6 bases). The germline gives CDR1 KGHSH, CDR2 LQKENI. The CDR3 length is 15 residues. The V end was cut by 4 bases, the J end by 5 bases, with 15 bases between. CDR3 region: CASSLNRVINNEQFF. In DNA, the CDR3 is TGTGCCAGCTCACTTAACAGGGTAATCAACAATGAGCAGTTCTTC.